This T cell receptor (beta chain) was captured by sequencing in a study of molecular identifiers for immune sequencing clone quantification. Study-wide results and limits: Clones that exceeded 20 RNA copies held over 99% of effector molecules, yet under 1% in naive cells.

This clonotype was picked up a small number of times. Its antigen remains unknown. The CDR3 has 17 amino acids. The V segment lost 5 bases and the J segment 5 bases; nucleotides outside the gene matches: 9. Looked up from germline, CDR1 is SEHNR and CDR2 is FQNEAQ (reference sequence). TCRdb fed the PCR reads into MiXCR, producing one record per CDR3 protein. This repertoire shows more than 550,000 distinct CDR3 sequences, roughly 27% found once; its top ten account for about 0.84%. V usage is TRBV7-9 and J usage is TRBJ2-2; TRBD2 matches 12 bases. This clonotype was sampled from a human donor in good health. Some libraries in this study had Jurkat cell RNA spiked in. The sample consisted of naive CD8+ T cells from blood, with Jurkat cell RNA spiked in. Subset: FACS-sorted CD8+CD4-CCR7+CD45RA+ naive T cells. CDR3 sequence (DNA): TGTGCCAGCAGCCGCGCTCTAGCGGGAGGGAGTACCGGGGAGCTGTTTTTT. It encodes CASSRALAGGSTGELFF.